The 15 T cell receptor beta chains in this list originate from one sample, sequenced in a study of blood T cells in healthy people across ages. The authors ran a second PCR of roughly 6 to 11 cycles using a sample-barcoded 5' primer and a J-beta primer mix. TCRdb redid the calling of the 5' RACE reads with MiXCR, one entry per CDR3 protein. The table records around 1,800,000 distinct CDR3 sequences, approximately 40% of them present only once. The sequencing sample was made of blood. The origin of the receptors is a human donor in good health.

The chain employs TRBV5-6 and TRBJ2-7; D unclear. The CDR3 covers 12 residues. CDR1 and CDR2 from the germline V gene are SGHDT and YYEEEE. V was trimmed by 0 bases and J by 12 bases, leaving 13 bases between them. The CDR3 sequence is CASSLDSREMYF. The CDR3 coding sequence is TGTGCCAGCAGCTTGGACAGCCGAGAAATGTACTTC.

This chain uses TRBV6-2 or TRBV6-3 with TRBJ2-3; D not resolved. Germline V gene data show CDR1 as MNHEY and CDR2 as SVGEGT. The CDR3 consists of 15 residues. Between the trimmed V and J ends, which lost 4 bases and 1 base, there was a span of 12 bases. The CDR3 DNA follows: TGTGCCAGCAGTTGGAGCGCGGTTCGCACAGATACGCAGTATTTT. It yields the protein CASSWSAVRTDTQYF.

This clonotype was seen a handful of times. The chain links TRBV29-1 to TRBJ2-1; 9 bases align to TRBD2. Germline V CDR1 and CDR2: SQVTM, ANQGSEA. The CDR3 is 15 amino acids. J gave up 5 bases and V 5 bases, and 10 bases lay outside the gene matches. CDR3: CSVRARLAEDNEQFF. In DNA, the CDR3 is TGCAGCGTTCGGGCCAGACTAGCGGAAGACAATGAGCAGTTCTTC.

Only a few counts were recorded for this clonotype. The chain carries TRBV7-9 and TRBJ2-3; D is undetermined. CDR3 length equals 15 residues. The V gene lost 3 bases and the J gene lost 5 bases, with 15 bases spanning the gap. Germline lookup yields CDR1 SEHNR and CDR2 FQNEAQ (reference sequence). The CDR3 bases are TGTGCCAGCAGCTTCCGGTTGTCTAGGGAAGATACGCAGTATTTT. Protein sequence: CASSFRLSREDTQYF.

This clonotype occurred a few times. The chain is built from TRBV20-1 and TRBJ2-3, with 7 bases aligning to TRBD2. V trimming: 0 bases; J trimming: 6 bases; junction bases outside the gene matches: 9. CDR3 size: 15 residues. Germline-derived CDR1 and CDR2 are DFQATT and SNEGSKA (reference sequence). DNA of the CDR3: TGCAGTGCTAGAGACCCCGCGGGGGTTGGGGATACGCAGTATTTT. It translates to CSARDPAGVGDTQYF.

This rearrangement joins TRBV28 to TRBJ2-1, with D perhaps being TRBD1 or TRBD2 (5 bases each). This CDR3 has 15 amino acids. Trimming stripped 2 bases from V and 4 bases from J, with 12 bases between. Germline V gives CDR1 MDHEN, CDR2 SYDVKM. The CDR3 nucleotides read TGTGCCAGCAGTTTAGAGGGGATAGGGTACAATGAGCAGTTCTTC. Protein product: CASSLEGIGYNEQFF.

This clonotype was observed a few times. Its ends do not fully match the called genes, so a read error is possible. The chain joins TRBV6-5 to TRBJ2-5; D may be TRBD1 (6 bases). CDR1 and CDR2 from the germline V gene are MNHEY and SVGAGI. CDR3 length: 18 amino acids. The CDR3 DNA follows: TGTGCTAGCAGTTACTCGAGATCTGGTCCAGGGGCGCAAGAGACCCAGTACTTC. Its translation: CASSYSRSGPGAQETQYF.

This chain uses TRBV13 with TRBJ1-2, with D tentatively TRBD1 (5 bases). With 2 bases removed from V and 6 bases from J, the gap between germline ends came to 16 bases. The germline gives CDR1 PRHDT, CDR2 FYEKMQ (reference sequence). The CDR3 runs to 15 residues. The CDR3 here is CASSLSPRQTDGYTF. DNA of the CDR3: TGTGCCAGCAGCTTATCCCCGCGACAGACGGATGGCTACACCTTC.

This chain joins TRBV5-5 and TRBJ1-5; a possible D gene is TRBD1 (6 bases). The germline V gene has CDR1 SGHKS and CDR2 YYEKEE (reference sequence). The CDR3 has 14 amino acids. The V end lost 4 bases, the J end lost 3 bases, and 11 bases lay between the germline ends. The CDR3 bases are TGTGCCAGCAGCCCGGGACATGACAATCAGCCCCAGCATTTT. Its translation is CASSPGHDNQPQHF.

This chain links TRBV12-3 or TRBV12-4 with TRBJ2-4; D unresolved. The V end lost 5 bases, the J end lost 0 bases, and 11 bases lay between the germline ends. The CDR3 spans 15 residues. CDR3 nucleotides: TGTGCCAGCAGTCCCTCCGGAGCAGCCAAAAACATTCAGTACTTC. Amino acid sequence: CASSPSGAAKNIQYF.

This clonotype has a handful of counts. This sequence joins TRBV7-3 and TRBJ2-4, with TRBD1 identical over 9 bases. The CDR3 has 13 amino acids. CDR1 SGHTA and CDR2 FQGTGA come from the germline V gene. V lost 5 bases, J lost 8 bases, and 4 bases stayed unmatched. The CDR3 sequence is CASSPGQGYIQYF. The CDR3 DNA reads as TGTGCCAGCAGCCCGGGACAGGGATACATTCAGTACTTC.

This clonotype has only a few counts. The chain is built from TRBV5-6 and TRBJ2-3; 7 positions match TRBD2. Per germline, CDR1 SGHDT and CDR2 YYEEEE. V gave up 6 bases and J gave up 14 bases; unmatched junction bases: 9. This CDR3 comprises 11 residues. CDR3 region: CASNGAGVPYF. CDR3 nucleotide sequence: TGTGCCAGCAATGGGGCGGGGGTACCGTATTTT. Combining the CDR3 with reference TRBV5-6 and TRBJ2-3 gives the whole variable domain DAGVTQSPTHLIKTRGQQVTLRCSPKSGHDTVSWYQQALGQGPQFIFQYYEEEERQRGNFPDRFSGHQFPNYSSELNVNALLLGDSALYLCASNGAGVPYFGPGTRLTVL.

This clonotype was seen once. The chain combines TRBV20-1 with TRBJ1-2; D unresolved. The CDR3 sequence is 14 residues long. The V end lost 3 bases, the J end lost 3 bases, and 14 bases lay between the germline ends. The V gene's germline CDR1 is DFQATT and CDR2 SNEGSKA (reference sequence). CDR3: CSASASRSHYGYTF. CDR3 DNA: TGCAGTGCTAGTGCATCGAGGTCACACTATGGCTACACCTTC.

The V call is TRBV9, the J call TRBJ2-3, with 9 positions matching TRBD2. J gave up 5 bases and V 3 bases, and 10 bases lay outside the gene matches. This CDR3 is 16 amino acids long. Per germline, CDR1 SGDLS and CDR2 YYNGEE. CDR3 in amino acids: CASSEGGGALGDTQYF. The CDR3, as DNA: TGTGCCAGCAGCGAAGGCGGGGGGGCCCTCGGAGATACGCAGTATTTT.

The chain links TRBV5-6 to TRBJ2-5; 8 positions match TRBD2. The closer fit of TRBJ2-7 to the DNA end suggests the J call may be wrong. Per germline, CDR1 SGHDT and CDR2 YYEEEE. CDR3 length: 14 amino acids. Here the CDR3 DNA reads TGTGCCAGCAGCTTCAAAGCGGGGGTATACGAGCAGTACTTC. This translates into CASSFKAGVYEQYF.